What follows is one T cell receptor beta chain and its context. Its antigen is unidentified. This CDR3 region has 12 residues. Germline V gene data show CDR1 as DFQATT and CDR2 as SNEGSKA (reference sequence). V was pared by 0 bases and J by 3 bases, with 6 bases between. This entry belongs to a study of response to subunit inactivated influenza vaccine. TCRdb passed the RT-PCR reads through MiXCR, listing each CDR3 protein once. The sample lists roughly 670,000 distinct CDR3 sequences, 12% to 15% occurring once. General study findings and limits: Few additional T cells are recruited per seasonal influenza vaccination, authors suggested.

This receptor was identified in a man in his forties or fifties who received an inactivated influenza vaccine. The material sequenced was PBMCs from blood, taken 14 days before vaccination. V is TRBV20-1 and J is TRBJ2-7; no clear D gene. CDR3 protein: CSAREASYEQYF. DNA of the CDR3: TGCAGTGCTAGAGAAGCTAGCTACGAGCAGTACTTC.